Each of the 16 T cell receptor beta chains below was sequenced from the same sample in a study of tumor-infiltrating lymphocytes in primary liver carcinoma. Unsorted bulk tissue, roughly 20-34 mg of it, served as the source for co-extraction of RNA and DNA. Synthesis of TCR beta cDNA was carried out from about 0.55 ug total RNA with a constant-region primer. Three nested multiplex PCR rounds of slightly modified ARM-PCR generated TCR beta libraries. TRBV1-TRBV30 forward primers paired with a C-beta reverse primer drove the first two PCR rounds, around 9 cycles each. TCRdb itself ran the multiplex PCR reads through MiXCR, one entry per CDR3 protein. This sample carries around 54,000 distinct CDR3 sequences, about 80% of them seen once, and the ten largest clones take around 23%. Sequencing was carried out using liver tumor tissue from sampling region 2. Subset indicated: tumor region T2, inferior pole. These receptor sequences come from a man in his forties with primary liver carcinoma and hepatitis B virus infection.

Details on this clonotype: The junction does not match germline at one end; this may be a read error. The chain links TRBV29-1 to TRBJ2-5; 7 nucleotides align to TRBD2. The CDR3 runs to 13 residues. The germline V gene encodes CDR1 SQVTM and CDR2 ANQGSEA. The CDR3 loop reads CSVGGRAHETQYF. The DNA for the CDR3 is TGCAGTGTTGGTGGGAGGGCCCATGAGACCCAGTACTTC.

The chain carries TRBV12-3 or TRBV12-4 and TRBJ1-2; D may be TRBD1 (6 bases). The CDR3 sequence is 15 residues long. CDR3 sequence: CDSSLSDRPFYGYTF. DNA for the CDR3: TGTGACAGTAGTTTAAGTGACAGGCCCTTCTATGGCTACACCTTC.

On this clonotype itself: One end of the junction varies from germline; a read error may be responsible. This chain uses TRBV12-5 with TRBJ2-2, with 7 nucleotides matching TRBD1. CDR1 is LGHNT and CDR2 is FRNRAP in the germline V gene. The CDR3 has 16 residues. CDR3 in DNA: TGTGCTAGTGGTCTAACAGGGGTGGCGAACACCGGGGAGCTGCTTTTT. Translated, it gives CASGLTGVANTGELLF.

As for this clonotype: Given a much more abundant clone one base away, this may be a read error. The V and J genes are TRBV6-5 and TRBJ1-2; 7 nucleotides align to TRBD1. Losses at the gene ends were 5 bases for V and 6 bases for J; bases not matched to a gene: 12. In germline, CDR1 is MNHEY, CDR2 SVGAGI. CDR3 length: 15 amino acids. This CDR3 is CASSREQGTSHGYTF. The CDR3 region has the DNA TGTGCCAGCAGTCGCGAACAGGGGACTAGCCATGGCTACACCTTC.

To note about this clonotype: A junction boundary mismatches the germline segment, possibly from a read error. This rearrangement joins TRBV7-9 to TRBJ2-7, with D possibly being TRBD2 (6 bases). The CDR3 is made up of 14 amino acids. The germline CDR1 and CDR2 sequences are SEHNR and FQNEAQ (reference sequence). This chain's CDR3 is CASSVTGGGYEQYF. CDR3 DNA: TGCGCCAGCAGTGTCACCGGGGGTGGCTACGAGCAGTACTTC.

The V gene is TRBV11-2, the J gene TRBJ2-2; D remains ambiguous. This CDR3 has 14 amino acids. Germline V gene sequence: CDR1 SGHAT, CDR2 FQNNGV. V was cut by 2 bases and J by 4 bases, with 8 bases left in between. The CDR3 reads CASSLKLVTGELFF. CDR3 DNA: TGTGCCAGCAGCTTAAAATTAGTCACCGGGGAGCTGTTTTTT.

This clonotype was seen only a few times. A much larger clone sits a single nucleotide away, making a read error possible. V and J are TRBV5-4 and TRBJ2-7; 10 nucleotides match TRBD2. In germline, CDR1 is SGHNT, CDR2 YYREEE (reference sequence). Trimming cost V 7 bases and J 0 bases; bases outside gene matches: 10. This CDR3 region has 16 residues. CDR3 residues: CASGTSLAGVSYEQYF. The CDR3 DNA sequence: TGTGCCAGCGGCACATCCCTAGCGGGAGTCTCCTACGAGCAGTACTTC.

This clonotype was detected once. At one end, the junction sequence differs from germline, possibly due to a read error. The chain has TRBV11-1 and TRBJ2-7, with D unclear. This CDR3 is built from 13 residues. The germline V gene encodes CDR1 SGHAT and CDR2 FQDESV (reference sequence). The CDR3 nucleotides are TGTGCTAGCAACTTACGCGGACCCTACGAGCAGTACTTC. As protein: CASNLRGPYEQYF. Variable domain in full (rest from reference TRBV11-1 and TRBJ2-7): EAEVAQSPRYKITEKSQAVAFWCDPISGHATLYWYRQILGQGPELLVQFQDESVVDDSQLPKDRFSAERLKGVDSTLKIQPAELGDSAMYLCASNLRGPYEQYFGPGTRLTVT.

This clonotype was counted between two and nine times. The junction differs from germline at one of its ends, possibly a read error. The chain couples TRBV6-5 to TRBJ2-6, with 7 bases matching TRBD1. The CDR3 totals 18 residues. Germline assignment: CDR1 MNHEY and CDR2 SVGAGI. CDR3 amino acids: CASSLWTGMKAGANILTF. CDR3 nucleotide sequence: TGTGCCAGCAGTCTTTGGACAGGAATGAAAGCCGGGGCCAACATCCTGACTTTC.

As to this clonotype: The junction departs from the called germline gene at one end, perhaps through a read error. The rearrangement uses TRBV6-5 and TRBJ1-1; D gene unclear. This CDR3 spans 14 amino acids. Germline loops: CDR1 MNHEY, CDR2 SVGAGI. The CDR3 protein is CASSYNRSATEVFF. The CDR3 DNA is TGTGCCAGCAGTTACAATCGCAGTGCCACTGAAGTTTTCTTT.

This clonotype is a singleton in its sample. A junction boundary mismatches the germline segment, possibly from a read error. The V and J genes are TRBV12-3 or TRBV12-4 and TRBJ2-1; D possibly corresponds to TRBD2 (6 bases). This CDR3 contains 18 residues. The CDR3 spells CASNPRGTGEGSYDEQFF. The CDR3 coding sequence is TGTGCCAGCAATCCTAGGGGAACGGGAGAAGGCTCCTACGATGAGCAGTTCTTC.

A remark on this clonotype: The junction shows a germline mismatch at one end, possibly a read error. V and J are TRBV7-9 and TRBJ1-4, with D possibly matching TRBD1 (6 bases). Germline-derived CDR1 and CDR2 are SEHNR and FQNEAQ (reference sequence). This CDR3 spans 16 amino acids. The chain's CDR3 is CVSSFDLYRVGEKLFF. In nucleotides, the CDR3 is TGTGTCAGCAGCTTCGACTTGTACAGGGTCGGTGAAAAACTGTTTTTT.

Concerning this clonotype itself: One end of the junction does not line up with germline, which may come from a read error. V gene TRBV4-2 combines with J gene TRBJ1-4; the match to TRBD1 covers 7 bases. This CDR3 is built from 17 residues. Germline loops: CDR1 LGHNA, CDR2 YNFKEQ. CDR3 nucleotides: TGTGCCAGCAGGTCGAGGGACAGTTCTGCAACTAATGAAGAACTGTTTTTC. Residues: CASRSRDSSATNEELFF.

This clonotype was counted ten times or more. The V call is TRBV12-3 or TRBV12-4, the J call TRBJ1-1; the match to TRBD1 covers 7 bases. Unmatched junction bases numbered 6, after V lost 3 bases and J lost 2 bases. The CDR3 has 15 residues. Here the CDR3 DNA reads TGTGCCAGCAGTTTCAGGGGGGAGGGAAACACTGAAGCTTTCTTT. This translates into CASSFRGEGNTEAFF.

A word on this clonotype: Its ends do not fully match the called genes, so a read error is possible. The chain is built from TRBV11-2 and TRBJ2-5, with a weak D call TRBD2 (6 bases). Germline V gene lookup returns CDR1 SGHAT and CDR2 FQNNGV. The CDR3 contains 16 residues. CDR3 DNA sequence: TGTGCCAGCATATCCCGGGACTTGACCCACCAAGAGACCCAATACTTC. Translating gives CASISRDLTHQETQYF.

This clonotype was recorded at least ten times. This chain joins TRBV6-6 and TRBJ2-5; TRBD1 matches at 9 bases. V shed 6 bases, J shed 6 bases, and the junction held 8 bases outside the gene matches. The germline gives CDR1 MNHNY, CDR2 SVGAGI (reference sequence). The CDR3 is 14 residues long. The DNA of the CDR3 is TGTGCCAGCAGACAGGGGGCGACTTTCCAGACCCAGTACTTC. Translation: CASRQGATFQTQYF.